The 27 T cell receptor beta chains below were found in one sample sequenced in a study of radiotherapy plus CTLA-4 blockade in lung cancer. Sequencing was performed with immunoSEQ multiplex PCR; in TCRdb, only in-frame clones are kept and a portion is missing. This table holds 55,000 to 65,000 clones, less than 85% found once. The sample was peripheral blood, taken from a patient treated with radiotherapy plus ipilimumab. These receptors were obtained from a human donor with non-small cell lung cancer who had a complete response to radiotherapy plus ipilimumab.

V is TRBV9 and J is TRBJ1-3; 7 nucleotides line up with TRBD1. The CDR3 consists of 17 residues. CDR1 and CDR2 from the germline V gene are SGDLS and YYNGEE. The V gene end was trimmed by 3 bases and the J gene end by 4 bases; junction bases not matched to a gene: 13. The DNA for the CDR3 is TGTGCCAGCAGCGGGAGCACAGGGGCCGGCATGGGAAACACCATATATTTT. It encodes CASSGSTGAGMGNTIYF.

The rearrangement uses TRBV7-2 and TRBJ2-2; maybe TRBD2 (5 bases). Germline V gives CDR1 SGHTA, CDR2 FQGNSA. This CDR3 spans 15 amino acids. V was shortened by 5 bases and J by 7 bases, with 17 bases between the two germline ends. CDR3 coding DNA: TGTGCCAGCAGCCCCGGTAGGGAGTTAGTCGGGGAGCTGTTTTTT. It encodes CASSPGRELVGELFF.

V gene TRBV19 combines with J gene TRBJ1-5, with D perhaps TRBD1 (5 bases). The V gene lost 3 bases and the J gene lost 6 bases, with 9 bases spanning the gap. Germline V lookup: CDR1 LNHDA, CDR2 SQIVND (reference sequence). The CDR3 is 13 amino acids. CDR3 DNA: TGTGCCAGTAGTATTGACGGGGGTCAGCCCCAGCATTTT. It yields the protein CASSIDGGQPQHF.

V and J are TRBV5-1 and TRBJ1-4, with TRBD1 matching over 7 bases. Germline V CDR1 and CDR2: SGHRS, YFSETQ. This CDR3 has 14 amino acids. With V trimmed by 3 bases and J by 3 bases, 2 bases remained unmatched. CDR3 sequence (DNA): TGCGCCAGCAGCTCGCAGGGGGCTAATGAAAAACTGTTTTTT. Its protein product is CASSSQGANEKLFF.

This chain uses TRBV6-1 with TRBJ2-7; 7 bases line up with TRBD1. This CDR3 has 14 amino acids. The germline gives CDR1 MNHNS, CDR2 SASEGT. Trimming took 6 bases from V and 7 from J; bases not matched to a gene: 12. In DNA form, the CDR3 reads TGTGCCAGCAGAGAAATAACAGGGGTGCGGGAGCAGTACTTC. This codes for CASREITGVREQYF.

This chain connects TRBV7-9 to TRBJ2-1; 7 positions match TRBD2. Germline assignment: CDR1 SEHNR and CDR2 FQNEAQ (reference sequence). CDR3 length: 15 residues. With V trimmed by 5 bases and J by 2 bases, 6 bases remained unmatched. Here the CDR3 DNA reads TGTGCCAGCAGCGCCTCCGGGACTACCTACAATGAGCAGTTCTTC. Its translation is CASSASGTTYNEQFF.

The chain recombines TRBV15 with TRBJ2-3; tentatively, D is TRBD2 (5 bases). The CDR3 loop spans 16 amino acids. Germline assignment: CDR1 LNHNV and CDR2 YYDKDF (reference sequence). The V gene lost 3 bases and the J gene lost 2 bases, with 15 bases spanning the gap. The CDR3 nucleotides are TGTGCCACCAGCAGGGAACTAGTTGTTGCCACAGATACGCAGTATTTT. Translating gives CATSRELVVATDTQYF.

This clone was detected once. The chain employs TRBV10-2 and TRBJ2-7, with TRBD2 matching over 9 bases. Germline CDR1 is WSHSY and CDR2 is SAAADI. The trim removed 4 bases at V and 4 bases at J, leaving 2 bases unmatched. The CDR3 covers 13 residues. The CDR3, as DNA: TGCGCCAGCAGTGCGCTAGCGGGGTACGAGCAGTACTTC. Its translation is CASSALAGYEQYF.

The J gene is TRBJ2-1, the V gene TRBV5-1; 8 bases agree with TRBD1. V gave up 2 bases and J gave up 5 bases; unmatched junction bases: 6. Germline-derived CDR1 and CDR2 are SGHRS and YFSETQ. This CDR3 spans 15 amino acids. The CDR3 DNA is TGCGCCAGCAGCTTTAGGACAGGGTCGAACAATGAGCAGTTCTTC. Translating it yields CASSFRTGSNNEQFF.

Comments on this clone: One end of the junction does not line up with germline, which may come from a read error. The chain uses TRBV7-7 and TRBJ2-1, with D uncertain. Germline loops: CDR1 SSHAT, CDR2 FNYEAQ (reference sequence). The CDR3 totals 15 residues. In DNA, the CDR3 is TGTGCTAGCAGCTTAGCCCAGGCTGGCTACAATGAGCAGTTCTTC. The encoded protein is CASSLAQAGYNEQFF.

CDR3 region: CASRATAYNSPLHF. In DNA form, the CDR3 reads TGTGCCAGCAGGGCCACAGCTTATAATTCACCCCTCCACTTT. This chain connects TRBV2 to TRBJ1-6; D gene unclear. Germline V CDR1 and CDR2: SNHLY, FYNNEI. V lost 6 bases to trimming and J lost 4 bases, with 10 bases between them. The CDR3 is made up of 14 amino acids.

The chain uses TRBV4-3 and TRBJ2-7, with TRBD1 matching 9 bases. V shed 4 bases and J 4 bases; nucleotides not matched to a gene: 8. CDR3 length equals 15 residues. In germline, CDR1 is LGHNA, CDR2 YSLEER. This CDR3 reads CASSPITGGSYEQYF. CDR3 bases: TGCGCCAGCAGCCCAATAACAGGGGGCTCGTACGAGCAGTACTTC.

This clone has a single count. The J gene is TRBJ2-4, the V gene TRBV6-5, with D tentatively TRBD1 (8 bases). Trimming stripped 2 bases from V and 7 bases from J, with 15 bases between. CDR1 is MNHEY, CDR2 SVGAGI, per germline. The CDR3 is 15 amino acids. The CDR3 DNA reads TGTGCCAGCAGTTACCTACAGGGGGGGAGGAACATTCAGTACTTC. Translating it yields CASSYLQGGRNIQYF.

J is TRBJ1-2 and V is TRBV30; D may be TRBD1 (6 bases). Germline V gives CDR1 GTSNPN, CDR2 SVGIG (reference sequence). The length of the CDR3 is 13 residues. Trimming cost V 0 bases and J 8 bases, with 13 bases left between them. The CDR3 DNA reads TGTGCCTGGAGTGTACAGGGTACTAGAGGCTACACCTTC. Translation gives CAWSVQGTRGYTF.

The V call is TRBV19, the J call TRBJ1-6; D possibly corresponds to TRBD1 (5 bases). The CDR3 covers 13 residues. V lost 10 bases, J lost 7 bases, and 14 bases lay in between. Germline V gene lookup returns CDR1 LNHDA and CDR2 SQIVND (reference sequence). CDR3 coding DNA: TGTGCCACCTCAGGGTCTTTGAATTCACCCCTCCACTTT. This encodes CATSGSLNSPLHF.

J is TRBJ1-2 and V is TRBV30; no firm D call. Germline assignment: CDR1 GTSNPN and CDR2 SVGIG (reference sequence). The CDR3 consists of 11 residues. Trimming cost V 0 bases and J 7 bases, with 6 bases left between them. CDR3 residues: CAWSVLGGYTF. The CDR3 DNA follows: TGTGCCTGGAGTGTACTTGGTGGCTACACCTTC.

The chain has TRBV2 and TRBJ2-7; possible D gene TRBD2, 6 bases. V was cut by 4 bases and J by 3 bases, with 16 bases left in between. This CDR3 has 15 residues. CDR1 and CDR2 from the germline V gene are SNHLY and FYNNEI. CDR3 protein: CASSGGGTLYYEQYF. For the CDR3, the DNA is TGTGCCAGCAGTGGGGGCGGGACTCTCTACTACGAGCAGTACTTC.

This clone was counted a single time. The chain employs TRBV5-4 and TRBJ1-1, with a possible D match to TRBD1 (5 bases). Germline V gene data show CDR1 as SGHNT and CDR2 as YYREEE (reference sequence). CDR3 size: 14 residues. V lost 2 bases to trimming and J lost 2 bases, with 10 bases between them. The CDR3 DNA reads TGTGCCAGCAGCTTAGGGGCGCAAAACACTGAAGCTTTCTTT. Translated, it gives CASSLGAQNTEAFF.

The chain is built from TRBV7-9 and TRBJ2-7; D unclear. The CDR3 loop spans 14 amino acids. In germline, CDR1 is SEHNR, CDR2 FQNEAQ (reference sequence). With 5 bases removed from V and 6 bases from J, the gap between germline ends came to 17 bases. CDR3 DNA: TGTGCCAGCAGCCTCGAACAGTTATCGGTCGAGCAGTACTTC. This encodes CASSLEQLSVEQYF.

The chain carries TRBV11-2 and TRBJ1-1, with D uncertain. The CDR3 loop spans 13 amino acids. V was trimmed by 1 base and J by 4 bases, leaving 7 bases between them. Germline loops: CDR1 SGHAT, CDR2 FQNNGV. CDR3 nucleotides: TGTGCCAGCAGCTTAGGGGAGGGCACTGAAGCTTTCTTT. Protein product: CASSLGEGTEAFF.

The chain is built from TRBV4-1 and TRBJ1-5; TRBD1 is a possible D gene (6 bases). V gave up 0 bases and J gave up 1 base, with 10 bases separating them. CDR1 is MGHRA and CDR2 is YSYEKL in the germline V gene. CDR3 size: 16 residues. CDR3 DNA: TGCGCCAGCAGCCAAGAATGGCAGGGGAGCAATCAGCCCCAGCATTTT. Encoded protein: CASSQEWQGSNQPQHF.

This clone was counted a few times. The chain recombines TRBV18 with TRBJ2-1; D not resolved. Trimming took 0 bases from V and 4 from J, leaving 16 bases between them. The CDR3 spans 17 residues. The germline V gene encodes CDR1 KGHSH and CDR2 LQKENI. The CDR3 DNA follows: TGTGCCAGCTCACCACCGTTCTTTGAAGGCAGGTACAATGAGCAGTTCTTC. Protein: CASSPPFFEGRYNEQFF.

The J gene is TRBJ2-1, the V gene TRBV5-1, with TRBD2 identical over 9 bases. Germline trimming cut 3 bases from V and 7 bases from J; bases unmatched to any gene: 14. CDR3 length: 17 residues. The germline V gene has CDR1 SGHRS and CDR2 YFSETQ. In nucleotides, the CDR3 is TGCGCCAGCAGCTCAATGGCGGGAGGGCCGGGTAATAATGAGCAGTTCTTC. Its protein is CASSSMAGGPGNNEQFF.

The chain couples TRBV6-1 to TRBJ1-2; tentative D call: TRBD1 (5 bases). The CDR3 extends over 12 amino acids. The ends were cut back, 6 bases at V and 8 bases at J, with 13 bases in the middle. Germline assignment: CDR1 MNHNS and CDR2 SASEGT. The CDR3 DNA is TGTGCCAGCAGCCTAAGACAGAGAGGCTACACCTTC. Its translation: CASSLRQRGYTF.

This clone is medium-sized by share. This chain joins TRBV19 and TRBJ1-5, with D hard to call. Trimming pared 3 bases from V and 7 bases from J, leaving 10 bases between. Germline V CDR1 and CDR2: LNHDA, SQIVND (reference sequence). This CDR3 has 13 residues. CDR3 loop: CASSIPRWQPQHF. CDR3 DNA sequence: TGTGCCAGTAGTATCCCCAGGTGGCAGCCCCAGCATTTT.

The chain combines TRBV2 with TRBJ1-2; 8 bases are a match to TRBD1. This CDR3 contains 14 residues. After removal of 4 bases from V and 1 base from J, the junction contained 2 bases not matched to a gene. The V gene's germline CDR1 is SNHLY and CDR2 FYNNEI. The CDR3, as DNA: TGTGCCAGCAGTGGGGACAGGATTAACTATGGCTACACCTTC. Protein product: CASSGDRINYGYTF.

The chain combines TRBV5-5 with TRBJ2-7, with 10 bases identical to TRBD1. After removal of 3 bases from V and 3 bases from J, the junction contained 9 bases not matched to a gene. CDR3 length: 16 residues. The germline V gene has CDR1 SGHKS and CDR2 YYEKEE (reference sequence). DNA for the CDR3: TGTGCCAGCAGCTCCCGGGCAGGACAGGGGGTCTACGAGCAGTACTTC. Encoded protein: CASSSRAGQGVYEQYF.